This TCR beta chain stems from a study of cytomegalovirus exposure and HLA in healthy donors. Study-level background: The early release's HLA-typed donors yielded roughly 85 million unique TCRs.

Germline V lookup: CDR1 LNHNV, CDR2 YYDKDF (reference sequence). This CDR3 spans 14 amino acids. Trimming cost V 4 bases and J 6 bases; bases outside gene matches: 4. With 60 Vbeta and 13 Jbeta primers, the PCR was carried out. The protocol was immunoSEQ multiplex PCR, while the TCRdb copy is restricted to in-frame clones and leaves out a portion. The sample has 35,000 to 55,000 clones; 70% to 85% are singletons. A remark on this clone: Its antigen is currently unknown.

Whole-study findings and limits: Reportedly, TCR beta sequences accurately predicted HLA-A and HLA-B alleles in most subjects.

Nominally healthy donors provided the samples, though records likely missed some immune exposures. The TCR was taken from a man aged 25 to 40 in good health and CMV-seronegative. The sequencing input was PBMCs. The V gene is TRBV15, the J gene TRBJ2-2; 8 bases map to TRBD1. CDR3: CATSKSGGPGELFF. The CDR3 DNA sequence: TGTGCCACCAGCAAATCAGGGGGCCCCGGGGAGCTGTTTTTT.